What follows are 5 T cell receptor beta chains derived from one specimen sequenced in a study of T-cell reconstitution after alpha-beta-depleted transplantation in children. Using unique molecular identifiers, the investigators prepared the TCRbeta library. TCRdb processed the PCR reads anew with MiXCR; each CDR3 protein has one entry. The sample holds about 500,000 distinct CDR3 sequences; less than 35% are singletons and the top ten take 2% to 3%. The material sequenced was PBMCs from the stem cell graft donor, taken from the stem cell graft. These receptors originate from a human donor who donated a stem cell graft to a child with aplastic anemia.

In regard to this clonotype: Its ends do not fully match the called genes, so a read error is possible. This chain uses TRBV20-1 with TRBJ2-7; 7 bases are a match to TRBD2. CDR3 length: 15 amino acids. Germline loops: CDR1 DFQATT, CDR2 SNEGSKA (reference sequence). As DNA, the CDR3 is TGCAGTGCCAGAGTGGCACCGGGAGGCACCTACGAGCAGTACTTC. Translation gives CSARVAPGGTYEQYF.

In this sample, this clonotype turned up a few times. V gene TRBV20-1 combines with J gene TRBJ1-2, with D possibly being TRBD1 (5 bases). The CDR3 is 16 amino acids. Germline V CDR1 and CDR2: DFQATT, SNEGSKA (reference sequence). With 3 bases removed from V and 0 bases from J, the gap between germline ends came to 17 bases. The CDR3 reads CSASSTSGTANYGYTF. CDR3 DNA: TGCAGTGCTAGCTCCACTTCGGGGACGGCTAACTATGGCTACACCTTC.

The V and J genes are TRBV12-3 or TRBV12-4 and TRBJ1-1, with D perhaps TRBD1 (5 bases). Trimming removed 6 bases at V and 6 bases at J, with 20 bases between. CDR3 length equals 15 residues. The CDR3 sequence: CASRLTGVVGAEAFF. The DNA for the CDR3 is TGTGCCAGCAGACTCACAGGAGTCGTGGGCGCTGAAGCTTTCTTT.

The genes are TRBV7-9 and TRBJ2-2, with 12 bases aligning to TRBD2. Trimming cost V 5 bases and J 7 bases; bases outside gene matches: 11. The CDR3 extends over 17 amino acids. Germline CDR1 and CDR2: SEHNR and FQNEAQ (reference sequence). The CDR3 reads CASSPPTSGSIGGELFF. Written as DNA, the CDR3 is TGTGCCAGCAGCCCACCGACTAGCGGGAGTATTGGCGGGGAGCTGTTTTTT.

V usage is TRBV4-3 and J usage is TRBJ2-1; 10 bases map to TRBD2. After removal of 0 bases from V and 4 bases from J, the junction contained 6 bases not matched to a gene. Germline V gene lookup returns CDR1 LGHNA and CDR2 YSLEER. CDR3 size: 17 residues. CDR3 sequence: CASSQEYSGREYNEQFF. DNA of the CDR3: TGCGCCAGCAGCCAAGAGTACAGCGGGAGGGAATACAATGAGCAGTTCTTC.